This T cell receptor beta chain was sequenced for a study of graft-versus-host responses after intestinal transplantation. Across the whole study: Transplantation in recipients was multivisceral, liver-intestinal, or isolated intestinal.

Labeling with CFSE marked about 200,000 responder cells, which were plated with about 200,000 irradiated, violet-dye-labeled stimulator cells. The V gene's germline CDR1 is LGHNA and CDR2 YNFKEQ. The length of the CDR3 is 15 residues. V was cut by 0 bases and J by 1 base, with 9 bases left in between. The data were produced by immunoSEQ multiplex PCR, yet TCRdb's version contains in-frame clones alone and is incomplete. The table includes 15,000 to 20,000 clones, around two fifths detected once. This clone was counted between two and nine times. The rearrangement joins TRBV4-2 to TRBJ1-2; tentatively, D is TRBD1 (5 bases). This specimen consisted of alloreactive CD8+ T cells from a mixed lymphocyte reaction culture, obtained before intestinal transplant. Subset of the sample: CFSE-low proliferating T cells sorted from roughly six-day pre-transplant mixed lymphocyte reaction (GvH or HvG direction). This TCR derives from a human patient who received an intestinal transplant. The CDR3 protein is CASSQEGDLNYGYTF. CDR3 sequence (DNA): TGTGCCAGCAGCCAAGAAGGGGACCTTAACTATGGCTACACCTTC.